The rows below give T cell receptor beta chains drawn from one sample of a study of synovial regulatory T cells in juvenile arthritis. TCRdb's table, derived via immunoSEQ multiplex PCR, lists solely in-frame clones and lacks some. Its table records 9,000 to 10,000 clones. The specimen sequenced was Treg cells from blood. These receptors originate from a donor younger than 30 with juvenile idiopathic arthritis. The CDR3 runs from the conserved cysteine through the conserved F or W. Fields, in order: V gene, clone size, J gene, CDR3 protein. Size values are once, few and many counts, or a class for expanded clones, and some rows have none.

V gene: TRBV28
clone size: -
J gene: TRBJ2-2
CDR3 protein: CASSFPGTGELFF

V gene: TRBV19
clone size: -
J gene: TRBJ1-5
CDR3 protein: CASSQFGTGVQPQHF

V gene: TRBV10-3
clone size: -
J gene: TRBJ1-1
CDR3 protein: CAISTGGMWGAFF

V gene: TRBV7-2
clone size: -
J gene: TRBJ2-7
CDR3 protein: CASTLSAEQYF

V gene: TRBV28
clone size: -
J gene: TRBJ2-7
CDR3 protein: CASLVAGEQYF

V gene: TRBV6-1
clone size: -
J gene: TRBJ1-3
CDR3 protein: CASSEAPGRNTIYF

V gene: TRBV5-6
clone size: medium-sized
J gene: TRBJ2-1
CDR3 protein: CASSFLGTGNNEQFF

V gene: TRBV4-1
clone size: -
J gene: TRBJ2-1
CDR3 protein: CASSQEASGRYNEQFF

V gene: TRBV28
clone size: -
J gene: TRBJ1-5
CDR3 protein: CASSLWGQGARQPQHF

V gene: TRBV5-1
clone size: -
J gene: TRBJ2-2
CDR3 protein: CASSLGTGANTGELFF

V gene: TRBV2
clone size: -
J gene: TRBJ1-5
CDR3 protein: CASSESAPGQPQHF

V gene: TRBV5-4
clone size: -
J gene: TRBJ2-1
CDR3 protein: CASSPGTSGNYNEQFF

V gene: TRBV4-2
clone size: -
J gene: TRBJ1-2
CDR3 protein: CASSPMGGAANYGYTF

V gene: TRBV27
clone size: -
J gene: TRBJ2-4
CDR3 protein: CASSLWASGAIAKNIQYF

V gene: TRBV6-5
clone size: -
J gene: TRBJ1-1
CDR3 protein: CASSYGWGNTEAFF

V gene: TRBV5-1
clone size: -
J gene: TRBJ2-5
CDR3 protein: CASSFQGQETQYF